The T cell receptor (beta chain) described here comes from a study of blood T cell repertoires in COVID-19. Across the study: T cells, B-cell-depleted T cells, or PBMCs provided the cDNA or gDNA that served as material.

V dropped 4 bases and J dropped 4; count of bases not matched to a gene: 7. Germline values: CDR1 SGHRS, CDR2 YFSETQ. This CDR3 is 15 amino acids long. Seattle's cohort entered during active infection and was followed longitudinally. In the authors' methods: Amplification of reference gene primers was used by the study to estimate nucleated cell counts. Produced via immunoSEQ multiplex PCR; TCRdb's table is partial and in-frame only. V, J and clone size reflect that table, while D and trimming were determined from the DNA. The sample has 150,000 to 200,000 clones, 82% seen once. The sequencing sample was made of peripheral blood. The chain uses TRBV5-1 and TRBJ1-4, with TRBD1 matching 7 bases. This clonotype originated in an older woman with COVID-19, enrolled during active disease. This CDR3 is CASSEGGAGNEKLFF. The CDR3 DNA reads as TGCGCCAGCAGCGAAGGGGGCGCGGGTAATGAAAAACTGTTTTTT. Using reference TRBV5-1 and TRBJ1-4 for the parts outside the CDR3, the full variable domain is KAGVTQTPRYLIKTRGQQVTLSCSPISGHRSVSWYQQTPGQGLQFLFEYFSETQRNKGNFPGRFSGRQFSNSRSEMNVSTLELGDSALYLCASSEGGAGNEKLFFGSGTQLSVL.